These 23 T cell receptor beta chains were all obtained from the same sample, sequenced in a study of cytomegalovirus exposure and HLA in healthy donors. PCR primers comprised 60 Vbeta and 13 Jbeta primers. Profiling relied on immunoSEQ multiplex PCR, and the TCRdb table lists in-frame clones only, not all of them. This table holds just over 150,000 clones, 78% found once. The sequenced sample was PBMCs. The origin of the receptors is a woman aged 40-49 years in good health and CMV-seronegative.

The chain is built from TRBV4-2 and TRBJ2-7; D might be TRBD1 (5 bases). V was trimmed by 0 bases and J by 2 bases, leaving 8 bases between them. Germline V lookup: CDR1 LGHNA, CDR2 YNFKEQ. There are 14 residues in the CDR3. Here the CDR3 DNA reads TGTGCCAGCAGCCAAGATGTGACAGCCTACGAGCAGTACTTC. It translates to CASSQDVTAYEQYF.

The chain combines TRBV11-1 with TRBJ1-1, with D maybe TRBD1 (6 bases). CDR3 length: 16 amino acids. V shed 3 bases and J shed 5 bases, with 19 bases lying between them. CDR1 is SGHAT and CDR2 is FQDESV in the germline V gene (reference sequence). CDR3 region: CASSFWIGEGGTEAFF. DNA for the CDR3: TGTGCCAGCAGCTTTTGGATAGGGGAAGGGGGTACTGAAGCTTTCTTT.

CDR3: CASSSLIRTGDYGYTF. Here the CDR3 DNA reads TGTGCCAGCAGCTCCCTCATTCGGACAGGGGACTATGGCTACACCTTC. The chain recombines TRBV5-6 with TRBJ1-2; TRBD1 matches 9 bases. CDR1 and CDR2 from the germline V gene are SGHDT and YYEEEE. V lost 3 bases to trimming and J lost 3 bases; unmatched junction nucleotides: 9. The CDR3 is 16 amino acids.

The chain's CDR3 is CASSQVGTRNTGELFF. The CDR3 DNA is TGCGCCAGCAGCCAAGTGGGGACTCGGAACACCGGGGAGCTGTTTTTT. The chain links TRBV4-1 to TRBJ2-2; a weak D match, TRBD2 (6 bases). V lost 1 base to trimming and J lost 1 base, with 10 bases between them. This CDR3 comprises 16 residues. In germline, CDR1 is MGHRA, CDR2 YSYEKL.

The chain links TRBV11-2 to TRBJ2-7; D is unresolved. Trimming left V 0 bases short and J 2 bases short, with 11 bases between. Germline CDR1 SGHAT, CDR2 FQNNGV. The CDR3 loop spans 15 amino acids. The CDR3 DNA follows: TGTGCCAGCAGCTTAGATCCGCAGGTCCCCTACGAGCAGTACTTC. It encodes CASSLDPQVPYEQYF.

This chain uses TRBV2 with TRBJ2-3; D unclear. The V gene's germline CDR1 is SNHLY and CDR2 FYNNEI. The CDR3 extends over 15 amino acids. Trimming took 3 bases from V and 0 from J, leaving 10 bases between them. In nucleotides, the CDR3 is TGTGCCAGCAGTGACGTTTTGGCTAGCACAGATACGCAGTATTTT. Protein product: CASSDVLASTDTQYF.

This chain connects TRBV6-5 to TRBJ1-2; no clear D gene. The V and J ends lost 0 bases and 7 bases respectively, with 12 bases between them. The CDR3 has 14 residues. Per germline, CDR1 MNHEY and CDR2 SVGAGI. The CDR3 here is CASSYSSGKSGYTF. The CDR3 DNA is TGTGCCAGCAGTTACTCGAGCGGGAAGTCTGGCTACACCTTC.

The chain recombines TRBV5-1 with TRBJ1-1; D is unclear. Germline CDR1 reads SGHRS; CDR2 reads YFSETQ. This CDR3 has 13 amino acids. Between the trimmed V and J ends, which lost 4 bases and 1 base, there was a span of 8 bases. The CDR3 DNA is TGCGCCAGCAGCCCCGTCAGGAACACTGAAGCTTTCTTT. Translated, it gives CASSPVRNTEAFF.

The rearrangement uses TRBV9 and TRBJ1-4, with 9 positions matching TRBD1. Germline-derived CDR1 and CDR2 are SGDLS and YYNGEE. After removal of 2 bases from V and 5 bases from J, the junction contained 1 base not matched to a gene. The length of the CDR3 is 14 residues. In DNA form, the CDR3 reads TGTGCCAGCAGCGTCGGGACAGGGAATGAAAAACTGTTTTTT. Translated: CASSVGTGNEKLFF. Supplemented by reference TRBV9 and TRBJ1-4, the full variable domain reads DSGVTQTPKHLITATGQRVTLRCSPRSGDLSVYWYQQSLDQGLQFLIQYYNGEERAKGNILERFSAQQFPDLHSELNLSSLELGDSALYFCASSVGTGNEKLFFGSGTQLSVL.

V gene TRBV4-1 combines with J gene TRBJ1-5, with no clear D. This CDR3 region has 16 residues. Trimming shortened V by 4 bases and J by 2 bases, and 15 bases separated the two germline ends. Germline V gene sequence: CDR1 MGHRA, CDR2 YSYEKL. This chain's CDR3 is CASSLYSNMGNQPQHF. The CDR3 DNA follows: TGCGCCAGCAGCCTATATTCCAACATGGGCAATCAGCCCCAGCATTTT.

The chain uses TRBV12-5 and TRBJ1-3; D uncertain. Germline V lookup: CDR1 LGHNT, CDR2 FRNRAP. The CDR3 is made up of 14 amino acids. V shed 0 bases and J shed 8 bases, with 11 bases lying between them. The CDR3 coding sequence is TGTGCTAGTGGTTTGGTTGCGGAGATTGACACCATATATTTT. Its protein product is CASGLVAEIDTIYF.

This clone has more than one count but fewer than ten. The chain joins TRBV6-5 to TRBJ1-4; 7 bases map to TRBD1. The CDR3 is 15 residues long. Germline loops: CDR1 MNHEY, CDR2 SVGAGI. Trimming removed 4 bases from V and 6 bases from J; junction bases left unmatched: 8. CDR3 region: CASSLKQGTDEKLFF. The CDR3 DNA reads as TGTGCCAGCAGTTTAAAACAGGGGACTGATGAAAAACTGTTTTTT.

This clone was observed a few times. The chain uses TRBV12-2 and TRBJ1-1. TRBV12-2 is tagged as a pseudogene. This CDR3 contains 13 residues. The CDR3 loop reads CASRPPRNTEAFF. The CDR3, as DNA: TGTGCAAGTCGCCCTCCTAGAAACACTGAAGCTTTCTTT.

V usage is TRBV5-4 and J usage is TRBJ2-5, with unresolved D. CDR1 SGHNT and CDR2 YYREEE come from the germline V gene (reference sequence). This CDR3 region has 14 residues. Trimming removed 5 bases from V and 4 bases from J, with 15 bases in between. For the CDR3, the DNA is TGTGCCAGCAGTCAAAAGACACGTCCAGAGACCCAGTACTTC. Its protein is CASSQKTRPETQYF.

This chain links TRBV2 with TRBJ2-5; D gene ambiguous. Trimming stripped 4 bases from V and 2 bases from J, with 14 bases between. Germline CDR1 SNHLY, CDR2 FYNNEI. The CDR3 length is 15 residues. In DNA form, the CDR3 reads TGTGCCAGCAGTGTAGGCGGAATCCAACAAGAGACCCAGTACTTC. It specifies CASSVGGIQQETQYF.

This rearrangement joins TRBV11-2 to TRBJ1-1; D gene ambiguous. Trimming removed 1 base from V and 0 bases from J, with 6 bases in between. The CDR3 extends over 14 amino acids. CDR1 is SGHAT, CDR2 FQNNGV, per germline. CDR3 sequence (DNA): TGTGCCAGCAGCTTAGCGGGTGTGAACACTGAAGCTTTCTTT. This codes for CASSLAGVNTEAFF.

The chain links TRBV5-1 to TRBJ2-3, with a weak D call TRBD1 (8 bases). V lost 4 bases, J lost 5 bases, and 14 bases lay in between. Germline V gene lookup returns CDR1 SGHRS and CDR2 YFSETQ. The length of the CDR3 is 14 residues. CDR3 loop: CASSVHRGGDTQYF. The CDR3, as DNA: TGCGCCAGCAGCGTCCACAGGGGGGGAGATACGCAGTATTTT. The whole variable domain, remainder taken from reference TRBV5-1 and TRBJ2-3, is KAGVTQTPRYLIKTRGQQVTLSCSPISGHRSVSWYQQTPGQGLQFLFEYFSETQRNKGNFPGRFSGRQFSNSRSEMNVSTLELGDSALYLCASSVHRGGDTQYFGPGTRLTVL.

This clone was counted only a few times. The chain joins TRBV10-2 to TRBJ1-2, with a possible D match to TRBD1 (5 bases). Per the germline V gene, CDR1 is WSHSY and CDR2 is SAAADI. This CDR3 spans 13 amino acids. V lost 4 bases and J lost 6, with 12 bases in between. The DNA of the CDR3 is TGCGCCAGCAGTGCCAGGGATCCCGATGGCTACACCTTC. Amino acid sequence: CASSARDPDGYTF.

The V and J genes are TRBV28 and TRBJ1-4; possibly TRBD1 for D (5 bases). The CDR3 runs to 15 residues. CDR1 is MDHEN and CDR2 is SYDVKM in the germline V gene. Trimming took off 1 base at V and 0 bases at J, with 6 bases between the two ends. The CDR3 sequence is CASSLSGATNEKLFF. Written as DNA, the CDR3 is TGTGCCAGCAGTTTATCGGGGGCAACTAATGAAAAACTGTTTTTT. Full variable domain (remainder filled in from reference TRBV28 and TRBJ1-4): DVKVTQSSRYLVKRTGEKVFLECVQDMDHENMFWYRQDPGLGLRLIYFSYDVKMKEKGDIPEGYSVSREKKERFSLILESASTNQTSMYLCASSLSGATNEKLFFGSGTQLSVL.

This clone showed up just a few times. This sequence joins TRBV4-1 and TRBJ2-5; a possible D gene is TRBD2 (5 bases). The V and J ends lost 3 bases and 2 bases respectively, with 16 bases between them. This CDR3 spans 16 amino acids. CDR1 and CDR2 from the germline V gene are MGHRA and YSYEKL. The CDR3, as DNA: TGCGCCAGCAGCCACCGCCCACCGGGGAATCAAGAGACCCAGTACTTC. This encodes CASSHRPPGNQETQYF.

The V call is TRBV5-1, the J call TRBJ2-5; 12 bases line up with TRBD1. Trimming took 0 bases from V and 5 from J; bases not matched to a gene: 5. This CDR3 contains 16 residues. CDR1 is SGHRS, CDR2 YFSETQ, per germline. For the CDR3, the DNA is TGCGCCAGCAGCTTGGCCGGGACAGGGGGCGAGGAGACCCAGTACTTC. It translates to CASSLAGTGGEETQYF.

This clone was counted between two and nine times. The chain employs TRBV25-1 and TRBJ1-1, with 8 bases that match TRBD1. This CDR3 is built from 14 residues. The ends lost 3 bases at V and 0 bases at J; junction bases unmatched: 0. Per germline, CDR1 MGHDK and CDR2 SYGVNS. The CDR3 loop reads CASSDRGLNTEAFF. DNA for the CDR3: TGTGCCAGCAGTGACAGGGGGCTGAACACTGAAGCTTTCTTT.

This sequence joins TRBV28 and TRBJ2-5, with TRBD2 identical over 7 bases. Germline V gene data show CDR1 as MDHEN and CDR2 as SYDVKM. CDR3 size: 16 residues. After removal of 1 base from V and 2 bases from J, the junction contained 7 bases not matched to a gene. This CDR3 is CASSLSPGRGQETQYF. In DNA form, the CDR3 reads TGTGCCAGCAGTTTATCCCCCGGGCGGGGGCAAGAGACCCAGTACTTC.